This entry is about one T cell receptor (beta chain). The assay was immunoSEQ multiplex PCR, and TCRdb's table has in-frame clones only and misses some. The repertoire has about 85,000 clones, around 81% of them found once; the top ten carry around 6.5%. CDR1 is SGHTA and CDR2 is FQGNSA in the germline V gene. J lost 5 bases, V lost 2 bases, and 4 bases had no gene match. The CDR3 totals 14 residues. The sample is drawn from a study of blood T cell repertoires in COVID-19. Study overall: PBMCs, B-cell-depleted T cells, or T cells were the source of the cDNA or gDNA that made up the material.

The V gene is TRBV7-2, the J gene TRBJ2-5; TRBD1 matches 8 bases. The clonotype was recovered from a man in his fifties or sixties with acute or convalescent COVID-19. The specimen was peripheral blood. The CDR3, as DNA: TGTGCCAGCAGCTTACAGGGGGCACGGGAGACCCAGTACTTC. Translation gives CASSLQGARETQYF.